These 10 T cell receptor beta chains originate from one sample sequenced in a study of CD8 T cells in ankylosing spondylitis. Each CDR3 protein is one row after TCRdb ran MiXCR on the 5' RACE reads. The data show about 320,000 distinct CDR3 sequences, around a tenth seen once. Sequencing was carried out using blood, either unsorted or a sorted T cell fraction (not recorded which). The receptors stem from a female donor with ankylosing spondylitis or in good health (not recorded which).

In regard to this clonotype: Without the conserved terminal phenylalanine or tryptophan, this CDR3 likely stems from a read error. This rearrangement joins TRBV20-1 to TRBJ2-2; 7 nucleotides align to TRBD1. V shed 1 base, J shed 4 bases, and the junction held 6 bases outside the gene matches. The CDR3 is 15 amino acids. CDR1 is DFQATT and CDR2 is SNEGSKA in the germline V gene (reference sequence). In DNA, the CDR3 is TGCAGTGCTAGAGGACAGGGTTCGGTCACCGGGGAGCTGTTTTCT. As protein: CSARGQGSVTGELFS.

V and J are TRBV10-2 and TRBJ2-3; D possibly corresponds to TRBD2 (5 bases). Trimming took 3 bases from V and 4 from J, leaving 11 bases between them. This CDR3 has 14 residues. In germline, CDR1 is WSHSY, CDR2 SAAADI. The CDR3 region has the DNA TGCGCCAGCAGTGATGTTAGGCGGGCAGATACGCAGTATTTT. This sequence encodes CASSDVRRADTQYF.

This clonotype was recorded many times. The chain carries TRBV20-1 and TRBJ2-1, with TRBD2 as a possible D gene (6 bases). Trimming pared 6 bases from V and 8 bases from J, leaving 17 bases between. The CDR3 spans 13 residues. Germline CDR1 and CDR2: DFQATT and SNEGSKA (reference sequence). CDR3 nucleotides: TGCAGTGCCCGCTCCTCATTAGCGGATGAGCAGTTCTTC. It specifies CSARSSLADEQFF.

The chain links TRBV10-3 to TRBJ2-3; no reliable D call. Per the germline V gene, CDR1 is ENHRY and CDR2 is SYGVKD. V lost 7 bases, J lost 2 bases, and 16 bases lay in between. The CDR3 covers 15 residues. The CDR3 DNA follows: TGTGCCATCACTTCGACGGAATCCTTCACAGATACGCAGTATTTT. This sequence encodes CAITSTESFTDTQYF.

With regard to this clonotype: This could be a read error, since a much larger clone is one nucleotide away. V usage is TRBV20-1 and J usage is TRBJ1-6; D gene unclear. CDR1 and CDR2 (germline): DFQATT, SNEGSKA (reference sequence). The germline V and J ends were trimmed by 3 bases and 0 bases, with 12 bases remaining between them. The CDR3 has 16 residues. Here the CDR3 reads CSARDGASSYNSPLHF. CDR3 nucleotide sequence: TGCAGTGCTAGGGACGGTGCAAGCTCCTATAATTCACCCCTCCACTTT.

This clonotype was recorded many times. This chain uses TRBV20-1 with TRBJ1-6; TRBD1 agrees at 10 bases. Germline V gene sequence: CDR1 DFQATT, CDR2 SNEGSKA (reference sequence). This CDR3 is built from 15 residues. The trim removed 3 bases at V and 6 bases at J, leaving 5 bases unmatched. This CDR3 is CSARETGGINSPLHF. DNA for the CDR3: TGCAGTGCTAGGGAGACAGGGGGCATTAATTCACCCCTCCACTTT.

This clonotype was observed many times. The V and J genes are TRBV5-1 and TRBJ1-2; no definite D call. The CDR3 contains 13 residues. V gave up 7 bases and J gave up 5 bases, with 15 bases separating them. Per germline, CDR1 SGHRS and CDR2 YFSETQ. The CDR3 nucleotides are TGCGCCAGCTCCCGGACGGAAAAGTATGGCTACACCTTC. Translated, it gives CASSRTEKYGYTF.

This clonotype has ten or more counts. The gene calls are TRBV6-1 and TRBJ2-5; D could derive from TRBD1 or TRBD2 (5 bases each). The CDR3 has 14 amino acids. The V end was cut by 5 bases, the J end by 6 bases, with 16 bases between. Looked up from germline, CDR1 is MNHNS and CDR2 is SASEGT. This CDR3 reads CASSKTRDQQTQYF. DNA for the CDR3: TGTGCCAGCAGTAAAACTAGGGACCAGCAGACCCAGTACTTC.

This clonotype was seen repeatedly, ten times or more. The chain is built from TRBV5-1 and TRBJ2-3, with D uncertain. The CDR3 is 14 amino acids. V lost 4 bases and J 4 bases, leaving 13 bases between the germline ends. The germline V gene encodes CDR1 SGHRS and CDR2 YFSETQ. The CDR3 reads CASSRPRQADTQYF. CDR3 bases: TGCGCCAGCAGCCGTCCTCGTCAAGCAGATACGCAGTATTTT.

The J gene is TRBJ1-3, the V gene TRBV10-3, with D possibly being TRBD1 (6 bases). Deletions cut 2 bases from V and 0 bases from J, with 17 bases between. The CDR3 runs to 18 residues. The germline V gene has CDR1 ENHRY and CDR2 SYGVKD. CDR3 nucleotide sequence: TGTGCCATCAGTGAGCCGACAGGACTCCGGAGCTCTGGAAACACCATATATTTT. The encoded protein is CAISEPTGLRSSGNTIYF.